These 14 T cell receptor beta chains share one sample of origin, sequenced in a study of shared clonotypes between healthy human individuals. Profiling relied on immunoSEQ multiplex PCR, and the TCRdb table lists in-frame clones only, not all of them. The data contain 2,500,000 or so clones, over 85% of them singletons. Sequenced sample: naive CD4+ T cells sorted from blood. The subset denotes: CD45RA+ positively selected. The receptors come from a man younger than 30 in good health.

This clone was seen a few times. At the DNA level, this CDR3 is encoded by other sequences in the same sample as well. The chain recombines TRBV30 with TRBJ2-7; D gene ambiguous. CDR1 is GTSNPN and CDR2 is SVGIG in the germline V gene (reference sequence). The CDR3 is made up of 11 amino acids. V lost 0 bases to trimming and J lost 3 bases, with 3 bases between them. This CDR3 reads CAWSVFYEQYF. In nucleotides, the CDR3 is TGTGCCTGGAGTGTGTTCTACGAGCAGTACTTC.

The chain has TRBV27 and TRBJ1-6; D might be TRBD1 (6 bases). Trimming removed 1 base at V and 12 bases at J, with 10 bases between. Germline CDR1 is MNHEY and CDR2 is SMNVEV (reference sequence). The CDR3 covers 13 residues. The CDR3 DNA is TGTGCCAGCAGTTTATTACAGGGCGAACCCCTCCACTTT. Translating gives CASSLLQGEPLHF.

The chain links TRBV4-3 to TRBJ2-3, with D uncertain. Germline lookup yields CDR1 LGHNA and CDR2 YSLEER. V was clipped by 3 bases and J by 0 bases, with 10 bases between them. This CDR3 comprises 15 residues. This CDR3 reads CASSHTQSSTDTQYF. DNA of the CDR3: TGCGCCAGCAGCCACACACAGAGTAGCACAGATACGCAGTATTTT.

V is TRBV4-2 and J is TRBJ2-7; 8 bases agree with TRBD2. Germline values: CDR1 LGHNA, CDR2 YNFKEQ. V gave up 0 bases and J gave up 7 bases; unmatched junction bases: 11. There are 16 residues in the CDR3. The CDR3 here is CASSQERSGGKGEQYF. The CDR3 coding sequence is TGTGCCAGCAGCCAAGAGCGGAGCGGGGGCAAGGGAGAGCAGTACTTC.

The V call is TRBV7-2, the J call TRBJ1-3; the D is unclear. V was cut by 2 bases and J by 4 bases, with 6 bases left in between. Germline CDR1 and CDR2: SGHTA and FQGNSA. The CDR3 consists of 13 residues. The CDR3 DNA sequence: TGTGCCAGCAGCTTATTAGGGGGAAACACCATATATTTT. It encodes CASSLLGGNTIYF.

The V call is TRBV30, the J call TRBJ2-3, with D uncertain. V gave up 0 bases and J gave up 4 bases, with 5 bases separating them. Germline V gives CDR1 GTSNPN, CDR2 SVGIG (reference sequence). This CDR3 has 12 amino acids. CDR3 amino acids: CAWSVASDTQYF. DNA for the CDR3: TGTGCCTGGAGTGTCGCTTCAGATACGCAGTATTTT.

The chain employs TRBV18 and TRBJ1-2, with D possibly matching TRBD1 (6 bases). V lost 3 bases to trimming and J lost 7 bases, with 12 bases between them. CDR3 size: 13 residues. From germline, CDR1 is KGHSH and CDR2 LQKENI. The CDR3 nucleotides read TGTGCCAGCTCACCTTTGACAGGAGGTGGCTACACCTTC. Its translation is CASSPLTGGGYTF.

The chain recombines TRBV10-1 with TRBJ2-7, with D possibly called TRBD1 or TRBD2 (5 bases each). CDR3 length: 14 amino acids. Trimming removed 4 bases at V and 3 bases at J, with 13 bases between. Germline CDR1 WNHNN, CDR2 SYGVQD (reference sequence). The CDR3 DNA sequence: TGCGCCAGCAGTGGAGGGGTCGGAAACTACGAGCAGTACTTC. Translated, it gives CASSGGVGNYEQYF.

The chain couples TRBV5-6 to TRBJ2-7, with D unresolved. Germline assignment: CDR1 SGHDT and CDR2 YYEEEE. The CDR3 loop spans 15 amino acids. V was pared by 0 bases and J by 9 bases, with 19 bases between. CDR3 DNA sequence: TGTGCCAGCAGCTTGGAAACTGGACGGGTAGTCGGGCAGTACTTC. Protein sequence: CASSLETGRVVGQYF.

The chain couples TRBV2 to TRBJ2-7; 7 nucleotides agree with TRBD2. CDR1 and CDR2 (germline): SNHLY, FYNNEI. Unmatched junction bases numbered 14, after V lost 8 bases and J lost 4 bases. The CDR3 is 15 residues long. Here the CDR3 DNA reads TGTGCCAGCGGGGTGGGGGGGACCTCCCTGTACGAGCAGTACTTC. The encoded protein is CASGVGGTSLYEQYF.

This chain links TRBV4-1 with TRBJ2-1; D unclear. The CDR3 totals 16 residues. The germline V gene encodes CDR1 MGHRA and CDR2 YSYEKL. V was pared by 3 bases and J by 5 bases, with 17 bases between. CDR3 coding DNA: TGCGCCAGCAGCCAGGTGCCTGGGCCAGCCAACAATGAGCAGTTCTTC. Residues: CASSQVPGPANNEQFF.

In the case of this clone: Other DNA sequences in this sample translate to the same CDR3. V is TRBV18 and J is TRBJ2-3; D remains ambiguous. CDR1 KGHSH and CDR2 LQKENI come from the germline V gene. The CDR3 runs 14 residues. V was pared by 0 bases and J by 2 bases, with 6 bases between. DNA for the CDR3: TGTGCCAGCTCACCACCTGGCCCCACAGATACGCAGTATTTT. Amino acid sequence: CASSPPGPTDTQYF. The full variable domain, rest sourced from reference TRBV18 and TRBJ2-3, is NAGVMQNPRHLVRRRGQEARLRCSPMKGHSHVYWYRQLPEEGLKFMVYLQKENIIDESGMPKERFSAEFPKEGPSILRIQQVVRGDSAAYFCASSPPGPTDTQYFGPGTRLTVL.

V and J are TRBV5-1 and TRBJ2-3; D gene uncertain. V was trimmed by 0 bases and J by 4 bases, leaving 9 bases between them. CDR1 is SGHRS and CDR2 is YFSETQ in the germline V gene. CDR3 length: 14 amino acids. CDR3 protein: CASSLGQKPDTQYF. The DNA of the CDR3 is TGCGCCAGCAGCTTGGGGCAGAAGCCAGATACGCAGTATTTT.

This clone came up once. V is TRBV1 and J is TRBJ2-4. TRBV1 is assigned pseudogene status. The CDR3 totals 15 residues. The CDR3 protein is CTSSQLGLAKNIQYF. As DNA, the CDR3 is TGCACCAGCAGCCAACTAGGGCTAGCCAAAAACATTCAGTACTTC.